A selection of T cell receptor beta chains follows, all from one sample in a study of beta chain features in type 1 diabetes. Profiling relied on immunoSEQ multiplex PCR, and the TCRdb table lists in-frame clones only, not all of them. The sample consists of around 280,000 clones, about 7.8% of them appearing once. The sequencing sample was made of central memory CD4+ T cells from blood. The origin of the receptors is a woman aged 18-29 years in good health. Both conserved end residues are part of each CDR3. Each record gives: clone size, CDR3 length, V gene, J gene, D gene, CDR3 protein, CDR3 DNA. A D gene is named only where the DNA matches it firmly. Rows give clone size only sometimes, using once, few, many, or a class for an expanded clone.

NA,14,TRBV30,TRBJ2-6,NA,CAWSGGSGANVLTF,TGTGCCTGGAGTGGGGGCTCTGGGGCCAACGTCCTGACTTTC
NA,14,TRBV18,TRBJ1-1,TRBD1,CASSRGQGESEAFF,TGTGCCAGCTCACGGGGACAGGGTGAGAGTGAAGCTTTCTTT
many,14,TRBV18,TRBJ2-7,NA,CASSPPEGWTEQYF,TGTGCCAGCTCACCACCGGAGGGTTGGACGGAGCAGTACTTC
NA,13,TRBV2,TRBJ2-2,NA,CASKGRDTGELFF,TGTGCCAGCAAGGGCAGGGACACCGGGGAGCTGTTTTTT
NA,15,TRBV9,TRBJ2-1,NA,CASSAYLGEYNEQFF,TGTGCCAGCAGCGCGTACCTTGGGGAGTACAATGAGCAGTTCTTC
few,11,TRBV21-1,TRBJ2-2,NA,CASSRIGELFF,TGTGCCAGCAGCCGTATTGGGGAGCTGTTTTTT
few,16,TRBV7-9,TRBJ1-1,TRBD1,CASSSGLGGGNTEAFF,TGTGCCAGCAGCTCCGGCTTAGGAGGGGGCAACACTGAAGCTTTCTTT
NA,18,TRBV7-9,TRBJ2-7,NA,CASSPRTGESGSVNEQYF,TGTGCCAGCAGCCCAAGAACAGGGGAAAGCGGGAGCGTCAACGAGCAGTACTTC
NA,17,TRBV15,TRBJ2-2,TRBD1,CATSRPQGQGGTGELFF,TGTGCCACCAGCAGACCCCAGGGACAGGGGGGCACCGGGGAGCTGTTTTTT
NA,15,TRBV6-6,TRBJ1-5,NA,CASTQGRHSNQPQHF,TGTGCCAGCACCCAGGGACGGCATAGCAATCAGCCCCAGCATTTT
few,13,TRBV29-1,TRBJ1-4,NA,CSVEQGPNEKLFF,TGCAGCGTTGAGCAGGGCCCCAATGAAAAACTGTTTTTT
NA,14,TRBV9,TRBJ2-2,NA,CASSPNTNTGELFF,TGTGCCAGCAGCCCGAACACGAACACCGGGGAGCTGTTTTTT
NA,14,TRBV29-1,TRBJ1-1,NA,CSVDTGWGAAEAFF,TGCAGCGTTGATACCGGTTGGGGGGCCGCTGAAGCTTTCTTT
NA,15,TRBV7-2,TRBJ1-2,TRBD1,CASSARPGQARRYTF,TGTGCCAGCAGCGCAAGACCGGGACAGGCGCGTCGCTACACCTTC
few,16,TRBV7-8,TRBJ2-1,TRBD2,CASSLGSGTSYNEQFF,TGTGCCAGCAGCTTAGGCAGCGGGACCTCCTACAATGAGCAGTTCTTC
few,12,TRBV5-4,TRBJ2-2,NA,CASSPGPRMLFF,TGTGCCAGCAGCCCAGGACCTAGGATGTTGTTTTTT
few,13,TRBV5-1,TRBJ2-3,NA,CASSSRGADTQYF,TGCGCCAGCAGCTCACGGGGTGCAGATACGCAGTATTTT
NA,15,TRBV7-2,TRBJ2-7,TRBD2,CASSLRREGPDEQYF,TGTGCCAGCAGCTTACGAAGGGAGGGCCCGGACGAGCAGTACTTC
few,16,TRBV27,TRBJ2-1,NA,CASSRTGLSSYNEQFF,TGTGCCAGCAGTCGAACAGGGCTCAGCTCCTACAATGAGCAGTTCTTC
many,14,TRBV11-2,TRBJ1-2,NA,CASSSPVGRNSYTF,TGTGCCAGCAGCTCCCCCGTAGGGCGGAATAGCTACACCTTC
many,15,TRBV14,TRBJ2-1,NA,CASSHGSPRWNEQFF,TGTGCCAGCAGCCACGGCAGCCCAAGGTGGAATGAGCAGTTCTTC
many,11,TRBV2,TRBJ1-4,NA,CASSEAGGVIF,TGTGCCAGCAGTGAAGCGGGAGGGGTGATTTTT
NA,14,TRBV2,TRBJ2-7,NA,CASRRTESSYEQYF,TGTGCCAGCAGGAGGACTGAGAGCTCCTACGAGCAGTACTTC
few,16,TRBV4-3,TRBJ1-3,NA,CASSQTTGVSGNTIYF,TGCGCCAGCAGCCAAACGACGGGTGTCTCTGGAAACACCATATATTTT